This T cell receptor (beta chain) derives from a study of OX40 agonist ivuxolimab in advanced cancers. Study summary: Patients enrolled in dose escalation were diagnosed with hepatocellular carcinoma, melanoma, renal cell or head and neck cancer. Whole-study findings and limits: The average count of expanded clones was higher among CD8+ T cells than among CD4+.

In regard to this clone: Its antigen is still unknown. A junction end diverges from the germline sequence, so it may reflect a read error.

Germline CDR1 reads SSHAT; CDR2 reads FNYEAQ (reference sequence). This CDR3 region has 14 residues. The data were produced by immunoSEQ multiplex PCR, yet TCRdb's version contains in-frame clones alone and is incomplete. The table records about 26,000 clones, 85% to 90% of them present only once. The sequencing here drew on CD4+ or CD8+ T cells sorted from blood, taken in a trial of the OX40 agonist ivuxolimab. The V gene is TRBV7-7, the J gene TRBJ2-1; D gene unclear. This clonotype was sampled from an adult with an advanced solid tumor such as melanoma, head and neck, liver or kidney cancer. The DNA of the CDR3 is TGTGCTAGCAGCCCCCTCGTGGGCTCAAATGAGCAGTTCTTC. Protein sequence: CASSPLVGSNEQFF.